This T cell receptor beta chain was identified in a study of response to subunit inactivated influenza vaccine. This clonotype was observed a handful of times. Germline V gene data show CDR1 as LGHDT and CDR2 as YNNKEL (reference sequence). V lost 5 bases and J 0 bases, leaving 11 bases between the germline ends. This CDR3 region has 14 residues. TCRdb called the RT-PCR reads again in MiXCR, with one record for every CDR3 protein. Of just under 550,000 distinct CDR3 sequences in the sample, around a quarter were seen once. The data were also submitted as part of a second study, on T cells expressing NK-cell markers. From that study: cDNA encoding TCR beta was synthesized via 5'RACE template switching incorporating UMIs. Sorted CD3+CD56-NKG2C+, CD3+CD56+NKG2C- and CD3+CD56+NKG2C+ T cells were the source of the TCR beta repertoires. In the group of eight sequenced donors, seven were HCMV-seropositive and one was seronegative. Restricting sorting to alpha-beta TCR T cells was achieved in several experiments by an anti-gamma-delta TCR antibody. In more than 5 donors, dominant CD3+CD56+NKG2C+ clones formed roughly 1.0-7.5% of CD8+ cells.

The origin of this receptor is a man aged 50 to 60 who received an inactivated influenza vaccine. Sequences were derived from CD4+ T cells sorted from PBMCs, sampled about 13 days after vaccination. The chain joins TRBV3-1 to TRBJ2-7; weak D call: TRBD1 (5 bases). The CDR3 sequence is CASSVHRSSYEQYF. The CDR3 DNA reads TGTGCCAGCAGCGTCCACAGGAGCTCCTACGAGCAGTACTTC.